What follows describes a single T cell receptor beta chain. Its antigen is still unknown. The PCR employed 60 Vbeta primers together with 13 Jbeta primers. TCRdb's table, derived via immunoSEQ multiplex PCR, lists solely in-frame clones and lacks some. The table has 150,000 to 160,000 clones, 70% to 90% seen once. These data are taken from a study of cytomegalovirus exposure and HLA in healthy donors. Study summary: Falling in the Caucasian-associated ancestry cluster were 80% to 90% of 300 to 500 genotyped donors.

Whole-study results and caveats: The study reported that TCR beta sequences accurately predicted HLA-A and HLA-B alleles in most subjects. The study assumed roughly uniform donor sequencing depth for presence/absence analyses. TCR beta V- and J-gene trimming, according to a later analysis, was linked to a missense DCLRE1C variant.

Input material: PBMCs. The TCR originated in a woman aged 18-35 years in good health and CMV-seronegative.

Written as DNA, the CDR3 is TGTGCCAGCAGCTACACCTTGACTAGCTGGGAGACCCAGTACTTC. Translation: CASSYTLTSWETQYF. The chain joins TRBV6-6 to TRBJ2-5, with 7 positions matching TRBD2. The CDR3 is 15 residues long. The V and J ends lost 6 bases and 5 bases, in that order; junction bases with no gene match: 12. Germline loops: CDR1 MNHNY, CDR2 SVGAGI (reference sequence).